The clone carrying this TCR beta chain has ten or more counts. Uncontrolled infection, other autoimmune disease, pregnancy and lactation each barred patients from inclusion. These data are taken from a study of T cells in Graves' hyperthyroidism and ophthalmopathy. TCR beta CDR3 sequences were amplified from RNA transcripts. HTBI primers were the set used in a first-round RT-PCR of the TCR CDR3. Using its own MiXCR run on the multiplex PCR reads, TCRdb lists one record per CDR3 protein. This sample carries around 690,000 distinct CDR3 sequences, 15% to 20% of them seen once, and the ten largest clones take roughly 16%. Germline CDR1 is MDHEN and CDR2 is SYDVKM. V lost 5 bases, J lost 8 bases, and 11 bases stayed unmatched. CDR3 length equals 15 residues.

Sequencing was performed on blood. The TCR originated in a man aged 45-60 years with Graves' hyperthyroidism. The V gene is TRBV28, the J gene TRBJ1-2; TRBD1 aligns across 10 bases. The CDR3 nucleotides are TGTGCCAGCAGTAACCGGGACAGGGGAAGTGGCGGCTACACCTTC. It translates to CASSNRDRGSGGYTF.